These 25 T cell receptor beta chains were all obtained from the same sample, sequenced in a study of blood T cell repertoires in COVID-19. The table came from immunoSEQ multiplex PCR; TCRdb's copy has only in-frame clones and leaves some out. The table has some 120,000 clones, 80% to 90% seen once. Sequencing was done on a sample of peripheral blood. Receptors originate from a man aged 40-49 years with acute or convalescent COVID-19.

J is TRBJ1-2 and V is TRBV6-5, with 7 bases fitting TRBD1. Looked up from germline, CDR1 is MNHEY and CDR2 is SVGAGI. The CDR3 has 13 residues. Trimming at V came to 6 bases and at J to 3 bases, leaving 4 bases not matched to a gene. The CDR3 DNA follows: TGTGCCAGCAGCCAGACAGGGTACTATGGCTACACCTTC. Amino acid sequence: CASSQTGYYGYTF.

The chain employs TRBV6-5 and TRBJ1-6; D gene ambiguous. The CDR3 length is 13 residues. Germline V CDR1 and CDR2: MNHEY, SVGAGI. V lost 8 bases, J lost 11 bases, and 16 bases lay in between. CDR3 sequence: CASQSTRPAPLHF. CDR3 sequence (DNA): TGTGCCAGCCAGTCGACACGGCCGGCACCCCTCCACTTT.

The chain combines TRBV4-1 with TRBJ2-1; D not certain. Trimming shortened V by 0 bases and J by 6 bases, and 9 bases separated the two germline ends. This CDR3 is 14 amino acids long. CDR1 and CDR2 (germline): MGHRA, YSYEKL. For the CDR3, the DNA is TGCGCCAGCAGCCAAGAGCCCCGGTTCAATGAGCAGTTCTTC. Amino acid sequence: CASSQEPRFNEQFF.

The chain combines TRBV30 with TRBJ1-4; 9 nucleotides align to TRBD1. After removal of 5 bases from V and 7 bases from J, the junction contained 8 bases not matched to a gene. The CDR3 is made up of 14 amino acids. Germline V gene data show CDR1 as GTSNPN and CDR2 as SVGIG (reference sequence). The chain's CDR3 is CAWGRGTGFEKLFF. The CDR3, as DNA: TGTGCCTGGGGAAGAGGGACAGGGTTTGAAAAACTGTTTTTT.

This CDR3 is CASTRAAKNIQYF. CDR3 coding DNA: TGTGCCAGCACGAGGGCGGCCAAAAACATTCAGTACTTC. This chain joins TRBV12-3 or TRBV12-4 and TRBJ2-4; D is perhaps TRBD2 (5 bases). The CDR3 contains 13 residues. The ends were cut back, 7 bases at V and 1 base at J, with 8 bases in the middle.

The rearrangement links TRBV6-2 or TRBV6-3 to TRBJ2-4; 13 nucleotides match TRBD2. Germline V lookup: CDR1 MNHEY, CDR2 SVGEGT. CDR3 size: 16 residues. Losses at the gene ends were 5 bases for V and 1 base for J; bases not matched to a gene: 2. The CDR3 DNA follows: TGTGCCAGCAGTCGGGGACTAGCGGGGGCCAAAAACATTCAGTACTTC. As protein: CASSRGLAGAKNIQYF.

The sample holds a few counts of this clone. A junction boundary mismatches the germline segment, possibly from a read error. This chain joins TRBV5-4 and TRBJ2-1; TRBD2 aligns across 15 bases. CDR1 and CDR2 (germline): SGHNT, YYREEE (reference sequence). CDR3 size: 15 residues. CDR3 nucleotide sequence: TGTGCCAGCAGATTGGGACTAGCGGGAGGAAATGAGCAGTTCTTC. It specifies CASRLGLAGGNEQFF. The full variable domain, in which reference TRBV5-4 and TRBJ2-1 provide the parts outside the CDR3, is ETGVTQSPTHLIKTRGQQVTLRCSSQSGHNTVSWYQQALGQGPQFIFQYYREEENGRGNFPPRFSGLQFPNYSSELNVNALELDDSALYLCASRLGLAGGNEQFFGPGTRLTVL.

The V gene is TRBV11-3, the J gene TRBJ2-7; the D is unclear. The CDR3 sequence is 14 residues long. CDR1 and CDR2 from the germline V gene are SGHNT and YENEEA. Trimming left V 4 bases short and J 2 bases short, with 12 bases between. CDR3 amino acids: CASSSRLRPYEQYF. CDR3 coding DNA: TGTGCCAGCAGCTCCCGACTGCGGCCCTACGAGCAGTACTTC.

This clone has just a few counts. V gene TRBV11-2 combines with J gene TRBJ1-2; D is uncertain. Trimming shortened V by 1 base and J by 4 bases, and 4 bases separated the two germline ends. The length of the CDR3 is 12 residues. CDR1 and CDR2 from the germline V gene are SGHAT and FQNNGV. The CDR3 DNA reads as TGTGCCAGCAGCTTAGCGGGCTATGGCTACACCTTC. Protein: CASSLAGYGYTF.

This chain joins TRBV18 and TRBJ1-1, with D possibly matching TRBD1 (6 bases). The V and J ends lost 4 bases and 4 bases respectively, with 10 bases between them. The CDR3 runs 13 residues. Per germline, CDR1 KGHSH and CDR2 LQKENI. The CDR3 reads CASSQARGTEAFF. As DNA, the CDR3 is TGTGCCAGCTCACAAGCCAGGGGCACTGAAGCTTTCTTT.

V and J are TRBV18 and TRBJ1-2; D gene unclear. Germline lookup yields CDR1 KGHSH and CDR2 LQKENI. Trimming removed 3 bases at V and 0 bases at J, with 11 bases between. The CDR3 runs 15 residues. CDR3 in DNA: TGTGCCAGCTCACCGGGAGCAAGTGCTAACTATGGCTACACCTTC. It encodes CASSPGASANYGYTF.

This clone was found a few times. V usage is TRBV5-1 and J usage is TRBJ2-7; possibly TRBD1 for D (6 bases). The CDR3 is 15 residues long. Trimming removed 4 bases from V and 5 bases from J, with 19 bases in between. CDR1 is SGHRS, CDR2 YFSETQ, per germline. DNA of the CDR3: TGCGCCAGCAGCCTGCCAGGCAGGGGCTTAAACGAGCAGTACTTC. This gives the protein CASSLPGRGLNEQYF.

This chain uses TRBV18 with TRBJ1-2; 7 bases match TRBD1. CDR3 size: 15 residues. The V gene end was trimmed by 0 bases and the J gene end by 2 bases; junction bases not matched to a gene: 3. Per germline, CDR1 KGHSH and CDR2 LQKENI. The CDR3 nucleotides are TGTGCCAGCTCACCACCGGACAGGTTCAACTATGGCTACACCTTC. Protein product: CASSPPDRFNYGYTF.

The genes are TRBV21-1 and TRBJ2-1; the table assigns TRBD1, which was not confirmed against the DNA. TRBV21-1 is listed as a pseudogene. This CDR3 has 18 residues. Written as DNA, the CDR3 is TGTGCCAGCACCGAGACAGGGTCTTCCCCGGGCTCCTACAATGAGCAGTTCTTC. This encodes CASTETGSSPGSYNEQFF.

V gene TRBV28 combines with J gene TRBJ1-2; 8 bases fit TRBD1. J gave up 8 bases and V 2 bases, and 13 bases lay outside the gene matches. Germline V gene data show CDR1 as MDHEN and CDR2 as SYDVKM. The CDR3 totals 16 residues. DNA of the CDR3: TGTGCCAGCAGTTTAACTGCCAACTCAGGGGGCCAGGGCTACACCTTC. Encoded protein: CASSLTANSGGQGYTF.

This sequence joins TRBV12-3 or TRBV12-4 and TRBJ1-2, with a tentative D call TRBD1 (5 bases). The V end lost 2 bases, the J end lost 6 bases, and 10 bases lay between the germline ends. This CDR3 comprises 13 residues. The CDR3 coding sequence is TGTGCCAGCAGTTTACAGGGTTTGCATGGCTACACCTTC. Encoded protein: CASSLQGLHGYTF.

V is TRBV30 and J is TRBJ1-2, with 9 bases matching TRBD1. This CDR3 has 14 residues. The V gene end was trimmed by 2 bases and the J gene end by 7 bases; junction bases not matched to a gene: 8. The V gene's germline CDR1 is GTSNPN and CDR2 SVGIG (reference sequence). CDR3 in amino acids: CAWSQERTGAGYTF. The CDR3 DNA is TGTGCCTGGAGTCAGGAGCGGACAGGGGCTGGCTACACCTTC. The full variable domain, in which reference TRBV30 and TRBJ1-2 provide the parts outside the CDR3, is SQTIHQWPATLVQPVGSPLSLECTVEGTSNPNLYWYRQAAGRGLQLLFYSVGIGQISSEVPQNLSASRPQDRQFILSSKKLLLSDSGFYLCAWSQERTGAGYTFGSGTRLTVV.

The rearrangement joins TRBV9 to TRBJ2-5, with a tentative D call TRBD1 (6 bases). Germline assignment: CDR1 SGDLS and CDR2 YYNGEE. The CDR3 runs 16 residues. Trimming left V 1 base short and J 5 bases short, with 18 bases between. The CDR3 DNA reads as TGTGCCAGCAGCGTACGGAGTGACAGGCCAGGGGAGACCCAGTACTTC. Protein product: CASSVRSDRPGETQYF.

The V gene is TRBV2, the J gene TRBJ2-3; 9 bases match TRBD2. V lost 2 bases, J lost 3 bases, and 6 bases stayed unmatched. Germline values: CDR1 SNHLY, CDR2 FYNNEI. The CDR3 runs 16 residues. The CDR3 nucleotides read TGTGCCAGCAGTGAATGGGCTAGCGGGAAGACAGATACGCAGTATTTT. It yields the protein CASSEWASGKTDTQYF.

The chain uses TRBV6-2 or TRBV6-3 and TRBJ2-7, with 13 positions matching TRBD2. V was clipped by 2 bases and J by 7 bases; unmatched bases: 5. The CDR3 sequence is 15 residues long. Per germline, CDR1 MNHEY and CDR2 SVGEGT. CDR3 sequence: CASSYRTSGGREQYF. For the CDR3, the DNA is TGTGCCAGCAGTTACCGGACTAGCGGGGGCCGGGAGCAGTACTTC.

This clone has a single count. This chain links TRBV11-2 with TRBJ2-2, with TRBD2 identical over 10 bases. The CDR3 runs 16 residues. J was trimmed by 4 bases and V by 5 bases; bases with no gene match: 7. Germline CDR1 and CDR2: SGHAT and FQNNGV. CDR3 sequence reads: CASSLLAGRLTGELFF. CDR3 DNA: TGTGCCAGCAGCCTACTAGCGGGACGTCTCACCGGGGAGCTGTTTTTT.

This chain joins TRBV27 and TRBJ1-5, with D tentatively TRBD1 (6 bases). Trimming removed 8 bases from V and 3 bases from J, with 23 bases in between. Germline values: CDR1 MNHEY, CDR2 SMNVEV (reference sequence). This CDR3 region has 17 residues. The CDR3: CASGPLGGPENNQPQHF. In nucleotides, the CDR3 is TGTGCCAGCGGCCCCCTGGGGGGGCCTGAGAACAATCAGCCCCAGCATTTT.

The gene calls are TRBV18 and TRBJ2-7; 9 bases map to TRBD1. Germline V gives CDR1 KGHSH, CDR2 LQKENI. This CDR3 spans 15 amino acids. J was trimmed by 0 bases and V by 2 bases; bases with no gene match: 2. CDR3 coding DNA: TGTGCCAGCTCACCAGGGACAGGGAGCTCCTACGAGCAGTACTTC. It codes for CASSPGTGSSYEQYF.

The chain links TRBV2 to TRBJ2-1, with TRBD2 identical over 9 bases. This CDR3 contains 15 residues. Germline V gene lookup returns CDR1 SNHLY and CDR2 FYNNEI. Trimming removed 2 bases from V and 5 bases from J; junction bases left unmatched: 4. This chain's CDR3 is CASSEWAGGDNEQFF. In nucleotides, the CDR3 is TGTGCCAGCAGTGAATGGGCGGGAGGGGACAATGAGCAGTTCTTC.

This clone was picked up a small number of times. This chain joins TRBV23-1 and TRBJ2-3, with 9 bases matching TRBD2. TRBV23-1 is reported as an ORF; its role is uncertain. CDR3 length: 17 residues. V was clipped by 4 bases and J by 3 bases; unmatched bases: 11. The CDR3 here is CASSPLRREGRTDTQYF. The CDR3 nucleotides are TGCGCCAGCAGTCCTCTCCGGCGGGAGGGCCGGACAGATACGCAGTATTTT.